This T cell receptor beta chain came from a study of blood T cell repertoires in COVID-19. TCRdb's copy holds only in-frame clones and misses some; the assay was immunoSEQ multiplex PCR. The sample holds approximately 240,000 clones, 85% to 90% seen once. Germline-derived CDR1 and CDR2 are SGHDT and YYEEEE. There are 13 residues in the CDR3. Trimming took off 4 bases at V and 6 bases at J, with 13 bases between the two ends. The source of this sequence is a woman aged 50 to 65 in a cohort exposed to, infected with or recovered from COVID-19 (not recorded which). The V call is TRBV5-6, the J call TRBJ1-2; possibly TRBD1 for D (5 bases). The sequenced material came from PBMCs or T cells enriched from blood (not recorded which). This CDR3 reads CASSPSSRDGYTF. CDR3 coding DNA: TGTGCCAGCAGCCCCTCCTCCAGGGATGGCTACACCTTC.